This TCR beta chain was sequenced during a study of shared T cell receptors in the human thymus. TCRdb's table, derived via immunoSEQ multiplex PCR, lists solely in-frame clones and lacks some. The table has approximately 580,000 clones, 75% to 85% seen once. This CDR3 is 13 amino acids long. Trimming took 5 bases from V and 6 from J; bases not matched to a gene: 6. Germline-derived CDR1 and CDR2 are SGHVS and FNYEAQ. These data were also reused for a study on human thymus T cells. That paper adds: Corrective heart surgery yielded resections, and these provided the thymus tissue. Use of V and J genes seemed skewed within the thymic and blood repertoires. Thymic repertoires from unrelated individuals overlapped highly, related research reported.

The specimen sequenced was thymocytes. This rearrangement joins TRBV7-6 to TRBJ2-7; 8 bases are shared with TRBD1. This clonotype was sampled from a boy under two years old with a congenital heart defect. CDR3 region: CASSPGQGGEQYF. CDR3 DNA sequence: TGTGCCAGCAGCCCTGGACAGGGCGGCGAGCAGTACTTC.